The 9 T cell receptor beta chains below come from one sample, sequenced in a study of blood T cells in healthy people across ages. It was with a sample-barcoded 5' primer and a J-beta primer mix that a second PCR of about 7 to 12 cycles was run. Via MiXCR, TCRdb re-called the 5' RACE reads, giving one row per CDR3 protein. The data contain about a million distinct CDR3 sequences, roughly 51% of them seen just once; the ten biggest clones take up about a fifth. Specimen: blood. Source of these receptors: an older woman in good health.

This clonotype was counted a few times. The chain has TRBV27 and TRBJ2-4; D is possibly TRBD1 or TRBD2 (6 bases each). The J call may not be correct, given that the DNA end is closer to TRBJ2-7. This CDR3 spans 14 amino acids. Germline V CDR1 and CDR2: MNHEY, SMNVEV (reference sequence). CDR3 residues: CASSLLRGPYEQYF. The CDR3, as DNA: TGTGCCAGCAGTTTACTCCGGGGGCCATACGAGCAGTACTTC.

This clonotype was recorded at least ten times. The rearrangement links TRBV15 to TRBJ2-5; possibly TRBD1 for D (5 bases). The CDR3 extends over 17 amino acids. Trimming took off 1 base at V and 2 bases at J, with 17 bases between the two ends. Germline-derived CDR1 and CDR2 are LNHNV and YYDKDF (reference sequence). CDR3 bases: TGTGCCACCAGCAGAGTGGACACCCACCTATATCAAGAGACCCAGTACTTC. Translating it yields CATSRVDTHLYQETQYF.

This chain joins TRBV24-1 and TRBJ2-7; 14 nucleotides line up with TRBD2. V lost 3 bases and J lost 7; bases outside the gene matches: 4. The CDR3 contains 15 residues. Germline V gives CDR1 KGHDR, CDR2 SFDVKD. The CDR3 DNA reads TGTGCCACCAGTGATCGGACTAGCGGGAGGTGGGAGCAGTACTTC. It specifies CATSDRTSGRWEQYF.

The rearrangement links TRBV5-1 to TRBJ2-1; D is possibly TRBD2 (6 bases). Trimming pared 7 bases from V and 4 bases from J, leaving 18 bases between. The germline gives CDR1 SGHRS, CDR2 YFSETQ. The CDR3 extends over 15 amino acids. DNA for the CDR3: TGCGCCAGCGCTACGACTAGTGGGTCTTACAATGAGCAGTTCTTC. Its translation is CASATTSGSYNEQFF.

The chain employs TRBV24-1 and TRBJ2-7; TRBD2 is a possible D gene (8 bases). V gave up 4 bases and J gave up 1 base, with 13 bases separating them. In germline, CDR1 is KGHDR, CDR2 SFDVKD. The CDR3 covers 15 residues. The CDR3 loop is CATSEGGGRSYEQYF. The CDR3 bases are TGTGCCACCAGTGAAGGGGGCGGGAGGTCCTACGAGCAGTACTTC.

V usage is TRBV18 and J usage is TRBJ1-2, with no clear D. Germline V gene sequence: CDR1 KGHSH, CDR2 LQKENI. V was shortened by 6 bases and J by 5 bases, with 13 bases between the two germline ends. The CDR3 runs 13 residues. The CDR3 DNA sequence: TGTGCCAGCTCTACCCTCGACGGGTATGGCTACACCTTC. Translated, it gives CASSTLDGYGYTF.

This rearrangement joins TRBV15 to TRBJ2-1; no definite D call. Trimming pared 0 bases from V and 0 bases from J, leaving 9 bases between. Germline V gene sequence: CDR1 LNHNV, CDR2 YYDKDF (reference sequence). The CDR3 consists of 16 residues. This CDR3 is CATSRDGSVSYNEQFF. The CDR3, as DNA: TGTGCCACCAGCAGAGATGGCAGCGTCTCCTACAATGAGCAGTTCTTC.

This clonotype was counted only a few times. The gene calls are TRBV3-1 and TRBJ2-7; TRBD1 matches 10 bases. Germline CDR1 reads LGHDT; CDR2 reads YNNKEL (reference sequence). Germline trimming cut 2 bases from V and 6 bases from J; bases unmatched to any gene: 7. The CDR3 sequence is 15 residues long. The DNA of the CDR3 is TGTGCCAGCAGCCAAAAGACAGGGGGCAGAGGCGAGCAGTACTTC. Its translation: CASSQKTGGRGEQYF.

V is TRBV12-3 or TRBV12-4 and J is TRBJ2-7, with TRBD1 identical over 9 bases. The V segment lost 3 bases and the J segment 3 bases; nucleotides outside the gene matches: 3. The CDR3 runs 14 residues. The CDR3 region is CASSFQDRGYEQYF. The CDR3 nucleotides read TGTGCCAGCAGTTTTCAGGACAGGGGCTACGAGCAGTACTTC.